The 8 T cell receptor beta chains given below trace back to one sample, sequenced in a study of blood T cells in healthy people across ages (dated by TCRdb to 2013 to 2016). Libraries were made using 5' RACE. The sample was run on an Illumina HiSeq 2500. A second PCR of about 6 to 11 cycles was performed with a sample-barcoded 5' primer and a J-beta primer mix. TCRdb passed the public sequencing reads through fastp at Q25 and MiXCR, retaining productive beta sequences. One record per CDR3 amino acid sequence lists the most common genes and DNA. This sample comprises hundreds of thousands of distinct CDR3 sequences, 35% to 60% of them detected only once. The ten top clones hold around 18% of the sample. Sequenced sample: blood. Receptors were obtained from an elderly man in good health.

This chain links TRBV20-1 with TRBJ2-3; 8 bases are a match to TRBD2. CDR3 length equals 13 residues. The V and J ends lost 5 bases and 1 base, in that order; junction bases with no gene match: 2. From germline, CDR1 is DFQATT and CDR2 SNEGSKA (reference sequence). Here the CDR3 reads CSAFSGGTDTQYF. CDR3 DNA: TGCAGTGCTTTTAGCGGGGGCACAGATACGCAGTATTTT.

J is TRBJ2-7 and V is TRBV20-1; 11 bases are a match to TRBD1. Germline V gene data show CDR1 as DFQATT and CDR2 as SNEGSKA (reference sequence). The CDR3 extends over 13 amino acids. V lost 4 bases, J lost 5 bases, and 4 bases stayed unmatched. CDR3 amino acids: CSATPGQGDEQYF. As DNA, the CDR3 is TGCAGTGCTACACCGGGACAGGGGGACGAGCAGTACTTC.

The chain carries TRBV28 and TRBJ2-7; D unresolved. Per the germline V gene, CDR1 is MDHEN and CDR2 is SYDVKM. The CDR3 has 11 residues. The V end was cut by 7 bases, the J end by 3 bases, with 7 bases between. This CDR3 is CASNQYYEQYF. For the CDR3, the DNA is TGTGCCAGCAACCAGTACTACGAGCAGTACTTC. Looking up the rest from reference TRBV28 and TRBJ2-7 gives the full variable domain: DVKVTQSSRYLVKRTGEKVFLECVQDMDHENMFWYRQDPGLGLRLIYFSYDVKMKEKGDIPEGYSVSREKKERFSLILESASTNQTSMYLCASNQYYEQYFGPGTRLTVT.

The V call is TRBV6-5, the J call TRBJ2-1, with 11 bases matching TRBD2. Germline V gives CDR1 MNHEY, CDR2 SVGAGI. The CDR3 has 15 amino acids. The ends lost 5 bases at V and 10 bases at J; junction bases unmatched: 10. In DNA, the CDR3 is TGTGCCAGCAGTACGTTAGCGGGGGGGGTTGAGGAGCAGTTCTTC. Translation gives CASSTLAGGVEEQFF.

The chain carries TRBV6-1 and TRBJ2-1; 9 bases map to TRBD2. The length of the CDR3 is 15 residues. J was trimmed by 4 bases and V by 5 bases; bases with no gene match: 6. Germline CDR1 reads MNHNS; CDR2 reads SASEGT. CDR3 residues: CASSTQGLAYNEQFF. The CDR3 DNA follows: TGTGCCAGCAGTACCCAGGGACTAGCTTACAATGAGCAGTTCTTC.

The V gene is TRBV29-1, the J gene TRBJ2-5; TRBD1 might be the D (6 bases). The CDR3 has 13 residues. V lost 5 bases and J lost 1, with 11 bases in between. Germline assignment: CDR1 SQVTM and CDR2 ANQGSEA. For the CDR3, the DNA is TGCAGCGTTCTTGGACAGTTCCAAGAGACCCAGTACTTC. Translating it yields CSVLGQFQETQYF.

The gene calls are TRBV7-2 and TRBJ2-1, with 9 nucleotides matching TRBD2. From germline, CDR1 is SGHTA and CDR2 FQGNSA. This CDR3 comprises 16 residues. Losses at the gene ends were 1 base for V and 4 bases for J; bases not matched to a gene: 5. The CDR3 coding sequence is TGTGCCAGCAGCTTAGGTCTGACTAGCGGTTACAATGAGCAGTTCTTC. This codes for CASSLGLTSGYNEQFF.

This chain uses TRBV5-1 with TRBJ2-1, with D possibly called TRBD1 or TRBD2 (5 bases each). This CDR3 has 14 residues. V was pared by 7 bases and J by 6 bases, with 17 bases between. Germline CDR1 SGHRS, CDR2 YFSETQ. The CDR3, as DNA: TGCGCCAGCGGAGCCGGGACCGCCTCCAATGAGCAGTTCTTC. This sequence encodes CASGAGTASNEQFF.